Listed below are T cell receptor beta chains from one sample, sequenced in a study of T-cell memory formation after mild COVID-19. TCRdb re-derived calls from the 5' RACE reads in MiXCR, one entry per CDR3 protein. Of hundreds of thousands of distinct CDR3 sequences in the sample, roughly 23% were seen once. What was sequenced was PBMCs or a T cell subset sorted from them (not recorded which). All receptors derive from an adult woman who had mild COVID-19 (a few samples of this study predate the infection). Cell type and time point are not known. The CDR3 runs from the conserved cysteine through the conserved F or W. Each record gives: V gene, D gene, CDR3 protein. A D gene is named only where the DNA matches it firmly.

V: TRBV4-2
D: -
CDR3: CASSPVAGIYEQYF

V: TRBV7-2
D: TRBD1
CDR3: CASSFRDRTYEQYF

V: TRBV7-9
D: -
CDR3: CASSPYSGRNTF

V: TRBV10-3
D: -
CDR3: CAISDPGAEQFF

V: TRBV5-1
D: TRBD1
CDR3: CASSWTGMEFRTGELFF

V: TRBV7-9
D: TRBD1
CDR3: CASSAVWVTGQTQYF

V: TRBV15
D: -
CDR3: CATSNGLRPYEQYF

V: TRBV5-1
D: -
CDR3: CASTTGVDRVTNEKLFF

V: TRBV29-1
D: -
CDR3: CSVEPGNTGELFF

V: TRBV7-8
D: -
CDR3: CASSERDASGYGYTF

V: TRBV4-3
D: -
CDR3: CASSQGPAASYEQYF

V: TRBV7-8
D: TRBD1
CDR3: CASSPGDSRNQPQHF

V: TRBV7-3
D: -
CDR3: CASSLHGKETQYF

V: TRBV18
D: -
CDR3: CASSPERTGGEQFF

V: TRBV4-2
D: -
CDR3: CASSQAGFPAGGGEQYF

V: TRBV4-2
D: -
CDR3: CASSQDSGATYNEQFF

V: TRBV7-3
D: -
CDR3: CASSRSGGLEAFF

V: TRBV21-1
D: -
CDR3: CASSKALSGDEETQYF

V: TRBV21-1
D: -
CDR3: CASSWVGRSEQFF

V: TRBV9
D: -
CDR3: CASSVEDLSNEQFF

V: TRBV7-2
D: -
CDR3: CASSRIFETQYF

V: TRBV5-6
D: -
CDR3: CASSLERTADTF

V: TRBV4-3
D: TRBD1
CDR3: CASSPTGGFYEQYF

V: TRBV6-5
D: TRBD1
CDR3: CASSWTGETGELFF

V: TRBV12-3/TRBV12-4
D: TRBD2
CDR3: CASSLGTSGRAYEQFF

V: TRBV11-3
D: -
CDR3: CASSLRGARADTQYF

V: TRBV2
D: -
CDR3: CASSLPGPGPYEQYF

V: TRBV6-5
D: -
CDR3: CASRLGGGMGEKLFF

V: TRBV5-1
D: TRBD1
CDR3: CASSPDRGGYTF

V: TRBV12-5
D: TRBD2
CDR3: CASGFLRTSGIYEQYF

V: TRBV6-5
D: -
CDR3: CASRGADYEQYF

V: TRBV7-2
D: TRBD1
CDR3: CASRDQGVLNTEAFF

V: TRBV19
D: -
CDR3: CARTKAKNIQYF

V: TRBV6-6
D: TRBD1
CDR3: CASSYTPGQGRNSPLHF

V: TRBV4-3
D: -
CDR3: CASSQERLAGEQFF

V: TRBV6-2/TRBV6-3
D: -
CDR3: CASSYTAPQETQYF

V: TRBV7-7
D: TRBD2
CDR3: CASSLVISGSRNEQFF

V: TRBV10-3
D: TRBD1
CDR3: CAISEGTGGQETQYF

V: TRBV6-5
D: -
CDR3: CASTRVPPSSYNSPLHF

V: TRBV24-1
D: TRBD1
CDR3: CATSDSGTGAGSNTGELFF

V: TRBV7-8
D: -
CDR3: CASSLMGVGSETQYF

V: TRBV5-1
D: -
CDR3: CASSLVRTPQETQYF

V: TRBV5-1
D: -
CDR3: CASSSLPRRNTEAFF

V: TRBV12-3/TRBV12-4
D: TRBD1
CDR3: CASTKTGLEAFF

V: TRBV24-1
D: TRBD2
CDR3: CATSVSGTSGSLYYNEQFF

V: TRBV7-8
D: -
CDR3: CASTGRTGMPRRELFF

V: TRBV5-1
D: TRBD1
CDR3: CASSLGGQGYDGYTF

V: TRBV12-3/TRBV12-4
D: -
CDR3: CASSIAIRGYEQYF

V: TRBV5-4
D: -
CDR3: CASSSKLNTEAFF

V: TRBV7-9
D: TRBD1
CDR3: CASSSRDRVFAQFF

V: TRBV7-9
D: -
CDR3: CASSLGVGRSYEQYF

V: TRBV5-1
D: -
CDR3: CASSERAGEISTDTQYF

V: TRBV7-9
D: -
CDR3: CASSPEVGKAFF